The 24 T cell receptor beta chains listed next were all sequenced from one sample in a study of metastatic and nonmetastatic thyroid tumors. TCRdb re-called clones via MiXCR from the PCR reads. The sample carries about 38,000 clones, about 26% recorded once. None of the patients had undergone any treatment ahead of thyroid surgery. Sequenced input: blood. All receptors come from a male donor with papillary thyroid cancer or a benign thyroid nodule (not recorded which). Some clones in this sample may be carry-over from other donors' samples.

Note on this clone: A junction boundary mismatches the germline segment, possibly from a read error. V usage is TRBV3-1 and J usage is TRBJ1-5; 7 positions agree with TRBD1. The germline gives CDR1 LGHDT, CDR2 YNNKEL (reference sequence). The CDR3 has 13 residues. CDR3 DNA: TGTGTCAGCAGCCAGGGGGTTTGGCAGCCCCAGCACTTT. It encodes CVSSQGVWQPQHF.

Ten or more counts support this clone. The chain joins TRBV29-1 to TRBJ2-3; 10 bases line up with TRBD2. Trimming took 5 bases from V and 3 from J; bases not matched to a gene: 2. Germline CDR1 and CDR2: SQVTM and ANQGSEA. The CDR3 loop spans 13 amino acids. CDR3 in DNA: TGCAGCGTTCCTAGCGGGAGAACAGATACGCAGTATTTT. Protein: CSVPSGRTDTQYF.

This clone was recorded many times. Sequence at one end of the junction differs from germline and may be a read error. The V gene is TRBV12-3 or TRBV12-4, the J gene TRBJ1-1; 10 bases align to TRBD1. The CDR3 is made up of 17 amino acids. CDR3 nucleotide sequence: TGTGCCAGCAGTTTCCGTCCCGGGACAGGGGCGAACACTGAAGCTTCCTTT. Protein sequence: CASSFRPGTGANTEASF.

The gene calls are TRBV2 and TRBJ2-3; 10 nucleotides align to TRBD2. The CDR3 sequence is 15 residues long. V gave up 7 bases and J gave up 2 bases; unmatched junction bases: 6. The germline CDR1 and CDR2 sequences are SNHLY and FYNNEI. The chain's CDR3 is CASNLLAGATDTQYF. The CDR3 bases are TGTGCCAGCAATCTTCTAGCGGGGGCCACAGATACGCAGTATTTT.

The V gene is TRBV9, the J gene TRBJ2-6; 9 bases agree with TRBD2. CDR1 and CDR2 (germline): SGDLS, YYNGEE. The CDR3 is made up of 19 amino acids. The V segment lost 0 bases and the J segment 0 bases; nucleotides outside the gene matches: 7. CDR3 loop: CASSVEKASGVSGANVLTF. In DNA, the CDR3 is TGTGCCAGCAGCGTAGAGAAGGCTAGCGGGGTCTCTGGGGCCAACGTCCTGACTTTC.

The chain is built from TRBV20-1 and TRBJ1-2; 9 bases fit TRBD1. The trim removed 5 bases at V and 7 bases at J, leaving 11 bases unmatched. CDR1 and CDR2 (germline): DFQATT, SNEGSKA (reference sequence). There are 14 residues in the CDR3. CDR3 residues: CSAERPGQGFGYTF. The DNA for the CDR3 is TGCAGTGCTGAACGACCGGGACAGGGATTTGGCTACACCTTC.

This clone occurred many times. V usage is TRBV7-9 and J usage is TRBJ2-6, with D perhaps TRBD2 (5 bases). This CDR3 spans 18 amino acids. Germline V lookup: CDR1 SEHNR, CDR2 FQNEAQ (reference sequence). V lost 5 bases and J lost 2, with 19 bases in between. The CDR3 bases are TGTGCCAGCAGCACCCGAAGACCGAGGGAAGCTGGGGCCAACGTCCTGACTTTC. Protein: CASSTRRPREAGANVLTF.

At least ten counts were recorded for this clone. The genes are TRBV27 and TRBJ2-1; D is possibly TRBD2 (5 bases). In germline, CDR1 is MNHEY, CDR2 SMNVEV (reference sequence). V dropped 2 bases and J dropped 2 bases, with 13 bases sitting between them. This CDR3 has 16 residues. In DNA, the CDR3 is TGTGCCAGCAGTTTAGGGGTAGCGACCACCTACAATGAGCAGTTCTTC. Its translation: CASSLGVATTYNEQFF.

The chain links TRBV5-1 to TRBJ2-7; 8 positions agree with TRBD2. The CDR3 contains 14 residues. Germline-derived CDR1 and CDR2 are SGHRS and YFSETQ. Trimming cost V 0 bases and J 5 bases; bases outside gene matches: 4. The CDR3 is CASSLVVAGNEQYF. CDR3 bases: TGCGCCAGCAGCTTGGTGGTAGCGGGAAACGAGCAGTACTTC.

In its sample, this clone ranks as medium-sized. This chain links TRBV5-5 with TRBJ1-2; TRBD1 might be the D (6 bases). The CDR3 has 15 amino acids. With 4 bases removed from V and 2 bases from J, the gap between germline ends came to 15 bases. Looked up from germline, CDR1 is SGHKS and CDR2 is YYEKEE (reference sequence). Written as DNA, the CDR3 is TGTGCCAGCAGCCCCCCGGGGGGCTACAACTATGGCTACACCTTC. Protein: CASSPPGGYNYGYTF.

The chain combines TRBV7-2 with TRBJ2-1; no firm D call. Trimming removed 1 base from V and 3 bases from J, with 7 bases in between. This CDR3 is 14 amino acids long. In germline, CDR1 is SGHTA, CDR2 FQGNSA. The CDR3 region has the DNA TGTGCCAGCAGCTTAGAGGATGTCTACAATGAGCAGTTCTTC. Residues: CASSLEDVYNEQFF. Combining the CDR3 with reference TRBV7-2 and TRBJ2-1 gives the whole variable domain GAGVSQSPSNKVTEKGKDVELRCDPISGHTALYWYRQSLGQGLEFLIYFQGNSAPDKSGLPSDRFSAERTGGSVSTLTIQRTQQEDSAVYLCASSLEDVYNEQFFGPGTRLTVL.

V is TRBV20-1 and J is TRBJ2-7; D remains ambiguous. The length of the CDR3 is 15 residues. Trimming left V 0 bases short and J 3 bases short, with 15 bases between. Germline loops: CDR1 DFQATT, CDR2 SNEGSKA (reference sequence). CDR3 residues: CSARERRGSHYEQYF. The CDR3 DNA is TGCAGTGCTAGAGAACGACGAGGCTCCCACTACGAGCAGTACTTC.

In its sample, this clone was seen a few times. This chain links TRBV4-1 with TRBJ2-5; either TRBD1 or TRBD2 may fit D (5 bases each). Germline V gives CDR1 MGHRA, CDR2 YSYEKL. V was cut by 4 bases and J by 4 bases, with 10 bases left in between. The CDR3 sequence is 13 residues long. The CDR3 region is CASSLGTLETQYF. The CDR3 nucleotides read TGCGCCAGCAGCCTTGGGACCCTAGAGACCCAGTACTTC.

This clone was detected many times. The chain carries TRBV7-9 and TRBJ2-1; D remains unclear. Germline CDR1 and CDR2: SEHNR and FQNEAQ (reference sequence). The CDR3 sequence is 13 residues long. Trimming removed 5 bases from V and 9 bases from J, with 14 bases in between. The CDR3 DNA reads as TGTGCCAGCAGCCCCCACATCCAGAGTGAGCAGTTCTTC. Its protein product is CASSPHIQSEQFF.

The table lists this clone with many counts. J is TRBJ1-3 and V is TRBV19, with TRBD1 identical over 7 bases. CDR1 is LNHDA and CDR2 is SQIVND in the germline V gene (reference sequence). V dropped 5 bases and J dropped 2; count of bases not matched to a gene: 3. The CDR3 consists of 14 residues. The CDR3 reads CASSQGQPGNTIYF. The DNA of the CDR3 is TGTGCCAGTAGTCAGGGACAGCCTGGAAACACCATATATTTT.

This clone was seen a handful of times. This chain links TRBV19 with TRBJ1-2; 8 positions agree with TRBD1. Per the germline V gene, CDR1 is LNHDA and CDR2 is SQIVND (reference sequence). The CDR3 runs 14 residues. V gave up 10 bases and J gave up 4 bases; unmatched junction bases: 11. This CDR3 reads CATLAGDRLYGYTF. In DNA form, the CDR3 reads TGTGCCACCTTAGCCGGGGACAGGCTCTATGGCTACACCTTC.

CDR3 nucleotide sequence: TGTGCCAGCAGTTTACGGGGGCTTACCTACGAGCAGTACTTC. Its protein is CASSLRGLTYEQYF. The V gene is TRBV12-3 or TRBV12-4, the J gene TRBJ2-7; D could derive from TRBD1 or TRBD2 (6 bases each). The CDR3 totals 14 residues. Trimming pared 2 bases from V and 2 bases from J, leaving 10 bases between.

This clone has just a few counts. The chain combines TRBV28 with TRBJ1-2; D perhaps matches TRBD1 (5 bases). Trimming removed 3 bases from V and 4 bases from J, with 6 bases in between. Per germline, CDR1 MDHEN and CDR2 SYDVKM. The CDR3 runs to 12 residues. CDR3 sequence (DNA): TGTGCCAGCAGTTTCAGGGCCTATGGCTACACCTTC. Translation gives CASSFRAYGYTF.

There are a few counts of this clone. CDR3: CITWRGFEQNYGYTF. CDR3 sequence (DNA): TGCATAACCTGGAGAGGATTTGAGCAGAACTATGGCTACACCTTC. This rearrangement joins TRBV20-1 to TRBJ1-2, with D uncertain. CDR3 size: 15 residues. From germline, CDR1 is DFQATT and CDR2 SNEGSKA (reference sequence).

This chain links TRBV5-8 with TRBJ2-7; 12 nucleotides match TRBD1. Germline V lookup: CDR1 SGHTS, CDR2 YDEGEE. The CDR3 spans 15 residues. Trimming removed 5 bases from V and 5 bases from J; junction bases left unmatched: 8. DNA for the CDR3: TGTGCCAGCAGGGGCTCCGGGACAGGGGGCCACGAGCAGTACTTC. Translating it yields CASRGSGTGGHEQYF.

The sample holds many counts of this clone. The chain uses TRBV7-9 and TRBJ1-1; the D gene is possibly TRBD1 (5 bases). This CDR3 comprises 12 residues. Germline CDR1 reads SEHNR; CDR2 reads FQNEAQ (reference sequence). V lost 5 bases and J 7 bases, leaving 11 bases between the germline ends. For the CDR3, the DNA is TGTGCCAGCAGCCTGCCAGGGCTTGAAGCTTTCTTT. Protein sequence: CASSLPGLEAFF.

This clone has just a few counts. V gene TRBV10-3 combines with J gene TRBJ1-2; 7 bases align to TRBD1. J gave up 4 bases and V 6 bases, and 8 bases lay outside the gene matches. The CDR3 runs 14 residues. The V gene's germline CDR1 is ENHRY and CDR2 SYGVKD. The CDR3 region has the DNA TGTGCCATCAGGCAGCCCAGGGGGGTCTATGGCTACACCTTC. It yields the protein CAIRQPRGVYGYTF.

Remarks on this clone: An end of the junction differs from the germline gene, which may be a read error. The genes are TRBV5-1 and TRBJ2-5, with D perhaps TRBD1 or TRBD2 (5 bases each). The V gene's germline CDR1 is SGHRS and CDR2 YFSETQ. CDR3 length equals 15 residues. CDR3 protein: CASSLSSGLAETRYF. The CDR3 nucleotides read TGCGCCAGCAGCTTGTCCTCAGGGCTAGCCGAGACCCGGTACTTC.

This clone was observed a handful of times. The V and J genes are TRBV12-3 or TRBV12-4 and TRBJ1-1, with a weak D call TRBD1 (6 bases). Trimming shortened V by 3 bases and J by 7 bases, and 9 bases separated the two germline ends. This CDR3 is built from 12 residues. The DNA of the CDR3 is TGTGCCAGCAGTTTTTCACAGGGTGAAGCTTTCTTT. This sequence encodes CASSFSQGEAFF.